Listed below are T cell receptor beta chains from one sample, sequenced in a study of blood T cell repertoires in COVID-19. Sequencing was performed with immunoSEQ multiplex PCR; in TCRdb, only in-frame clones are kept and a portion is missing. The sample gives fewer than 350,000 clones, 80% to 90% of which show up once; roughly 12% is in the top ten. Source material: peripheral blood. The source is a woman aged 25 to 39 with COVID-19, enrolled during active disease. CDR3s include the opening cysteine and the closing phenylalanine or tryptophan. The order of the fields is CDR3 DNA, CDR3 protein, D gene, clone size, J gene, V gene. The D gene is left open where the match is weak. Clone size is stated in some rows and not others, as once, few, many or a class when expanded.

TGTGCCTGGTCGGGGGGCCGGGAAACAGATACGCAGTATTTT | CAWSGGRETDTQYF | . | . | TRBJ2-3 | TRBV30
TGCGCCAGCAGCTTGGGGACCGGGACAGCTGCCTACAATGAGCAGTTCTTC | CASSLGTGTAAYNEQFF | TRBD1 | . | TRBJ2-1 | TRBV5-1
TGTGCCAGCAGTGGGGTGACGAGGTCTGGGGCCAACGTCCTGACTTTC | CASSGVTRSGANVLTF | . | . | TRBJ2-6 | TRBV6-1
TGTGCCAGCAGTTTTGGACTCCGGGTTGGAGCTTTCTTT | CASSFGLRVGAFF | . | . | TRBJ1-1 | TRBV12-3/TRBV12-4
TGTGCCAGTACCCCTCAGGGCAGCCACTACGAGCAGTACTTC | CASTPQGSHYEQYF | . | once | TRBJ2-7 | TRBV19
TGCAGCGTTGAGCCGGGGTTGGCCAAAAACATTCAGTACTTC | CSVEPGLAKNIQYF | . | . | TRBJ2-4 | TRBV29-1
TGTGCCAGCAGCCAAGAGAGGCTAGCCAAAAACATTCAGTACTTC | CASSQERLAKNIQYF | . | . | TRBJ2-4 | TRBV4-2
TGTGCCAGCAGTTCCGCCTACAATGAGCAGTTCTTC | CASSSAYNEQFF | . | . | TRBJ2-1 | TRBV6-5
TGTGCCAGCAGCTCCCGCGGACTCGGGGAAGGCTATGGCTACACCTTC | CASSSRGLGEGYGYTF | . | . | TRBJ1-2 | TRBV11-1
TGTGCCAGCAGTTCCTCCCCCCTGGGGCCTCCTTATGGCTACACCTTC | CASSSSPLGPPYGYTF | . | . | TRBJ1-2 | TRBV27
TGTGCCAGCTCACCTATGAATGAAAAACTGTTTTTT | CASSPMNEKLFF | . | . | TRBJ1-4 | TRBV18
TGTGCCAGCAAGGTCAGGATGAATTCACCCCTCCACTTT | CASKVRMNSPLHF | . | . | TRBJ1-6 | TRBV6-5
TGTGCCAGCAGTCGGCTGATGACGCGGTACAATGAGCAGTTCTTC | CASSRLMTRYNEQFF | . | . | TRBJ2-1 | TRBV7-2
TGTGCCAGCAGGCGGGCTGGGGGCGCATCCTACGAGCAGTACTTC | CASRRAGGASYEQYF | . | . | TRBJ2-7 | TRBV2
TGTGCCAGCAGCCTTCCCGGGGGGGCTGACGAGCAGTACTTC | CASSLPGGADEQYF | TRBD2 | . | TRBJ2-7 | TRBV3-1/TRBV3-2
TGCGCCAGCAGCCAAACAACAGTATCGAGCTCTGGAAACACCATATATTTT | CASSQTTVSSSGNTIYF | . | once | TRBJ1-3 | TRBV4-1
TGTGCCAGCGGGACAGGGGACAGACTACCTGGAAACACCATATATTTT | CASGTGDRLPGNTIYF | . | . | TRBJ1-3 | TRBV21-1